This T cell receptor (beta chain) emerged from a study of blood T cell repertoires in COVID-19. Turning to the study itself: The samples span acute and convalescent COVID-19 from the United States, Italy and Spain. T cells, B-cell-depleted T cells, or PBMCs provided the cDNA or gDNA that served as material.

As originally analysed: Amplification of reference gene primers was used by the study to estimate nucleated cell counts. Sequenced by immunoSEQ multiplex PCR; TCRdb stores in-frame clones only, minus some. V and J calls and clone size are given by that table; D and trimming were obtained from the DNA. The sample consists of about 360,000 clones, around 80% of them appearing once. The CDR3 has 12 residues. V gave up 5 bases and J gave up 7 bases; unmatched junction bases: 4. Sequenced material: peripheral blood. This chain joins TRBV12-3 or TRBV12-4 and TRBJ1-2; TRBD1 aligns across 7 bases. This sequence originates from a man younger than 40 with active or convalescent COVID-19. DNA for the CDR3: TGTGCCAGCAGTCCCGACAGGGCTGGCTACACCTTC. Translating gives CASSPDRAGYTF.